The rows below give T cell receptor beta chains drawn from one sample of a study of Ad26.COV2.S vaccination and SARS-CoV-2 variants. Clones were read by immunoSEQ multiplex PCR, and TCRdb kept only the in-frame ones, dropping some. The data show about 260,000 clones, around 90% seen once. The source was peripheral blood, collected in a trial of Ad26.COV2.S vaccine versus placebo. These receptors were taken from a person between 18 and 65 years old who received the Ad26.COV2.S COVID-19 vaccine or a placebo. Both conserved end residues are part of each CDR3. A D gene is named only where the DNA matches it firmly. Size is stated for part of the rows, as once, few or many counts, or as a class when the clone is expanded.

TRBJ2-1 TRBV5-4 once 13 - TGTGCCAGCAGCTCCTTCGAAACAGGGATGCAGTTCTTC CASSSFETGMQFF
TRBJ1-2 TRBV12-3/TRBV12-4 - 11 - TGTGCCAGCAGTTTTCTCGATGGCTACACCTTC CASSFLDGYTF
TRBJ1-1 TRBV5-4 - 14 - TGTGCCAGCAGCTTGGGGAACGTCCACACTGAAGCTTTCTTT CASSLGNVHTEAFF
TRBJ2-1 TRBV19 once 16 TRBD2 TGTGCCAGTAGTATTCTCCGGACTAGCGGGGAAAATGAGCAGTTCTTC CASSILRTSGENEQFF
TRBJ2-2 TRBV27 once 14 - TGTGCCAGCAGTTTAGAAATAAACACCGGGGAGCTGTTTTTT CASSLEINTGELFF
TRBJ1-1 TRBV14 few 12 - TGTGCCAGCGCCGGTCGAGGCACTGAAGCTTTCTTT CASAGRGTEAFF
TRBJ1-2 TRBV10-3 - 14 - TGTGCCATCAGTGAGTCGGAACAGAACTATGGCTACACCTTC CAISESEQNYGYTF
TRBJ1-2 TRBV2 - 14 - TGTGCCAGCAGTACCACAGGGAAATACTATGGCTACACCTTC CASSTTGKYYGYTF
TRBJ1-4 TRBV4-1 - 16 - TGCGCCAGCAGCCAAGGAGCGGCGGGGGGTAAGGAAAAACTGTTTTTT CASSQGAAGGKEKLFF
TRBJ2-5 TRBV25-1 - 17 - TGTGCCAGCAGTGAATATACCCCGACTAGTATGACGGAGACCCAGTACTTC CASSEYTPTSMTETQYF